This entry describes one TCR beta chain. This sample stems from a study of blood T cell repertoires in COVID-19. The overall study: T cells, B-cell-depleted T cells, or PBMCs supplied cDNA or gDNA.

With V trimmed by 0 bases and J by 3 bases, 8 bases remained unmatched. Germline CDR1 WNHNN, CDR2 SYGVQD (reference sequence). The CDR3 has 17 residues. Repertoires were generated with immunoSEQ multiplex PCR, while TCRdb's copy carries only in-frame clones and drops some. The table lists 250,000 to 350,000 clones, under 90% of them singletons, with just under 0.95% in the top ten. The source of this sequence is a woman aged 40-49 years who had recovered from COVID-19. This sequence joins TRBV10-1 and TRBJ2-1, with 7 bases fitting TRBD2. Sequencing input: peripheral blood. The CDR3, as DNA: TGCGCCAGCAGTGAGTCTTTGCGGGAGCTGGGCTACAATGAGCAGTTCTTC. Protein sequence: CASSESLRELGYNEQFF.